One TCR beta chain is described in this entry. The antigen remains undetermined. This CDR3 has 13 amino acids. Germline CDR1 SGHRS, CDR2 YFSETQ. Trimming took 7 bases from V and 5 from J; bases not matched to a gene: 8. The data were taken from a study of T-cell memory formation after mild COVID-19. Study-level findings and limits: Memory from before infection featured some responding clones, which suggests cross-reactive memory joined. Shrinking CD4+ clones were chiefly CM and EM; CD8+ ones were chiefly EMRA.

Using its own MiXCR run on the 5' RACE reads, TCRdb lists one record per CDR3 protein. The table lists around 470,000 distinct CDR3 sequences, around 20% of them singletons. Sequenced material: PBMCs or a T cell subset sorted from them (not recorded which). The V gene is TRBV5-1, the J gene TRBJ2-5; 7 positions agree with TRBD1. The TCR sequence derives from an adult woman who had mild COVID-19 (a few samples of this study predate the infection). Cell type and time point are not known. CDR3 protein: CASVQLQGETQYF. CDR3 coding DNA: TGCGCCAGCGTGCAATTACAGGGGGAGACCCAGTACTTC.